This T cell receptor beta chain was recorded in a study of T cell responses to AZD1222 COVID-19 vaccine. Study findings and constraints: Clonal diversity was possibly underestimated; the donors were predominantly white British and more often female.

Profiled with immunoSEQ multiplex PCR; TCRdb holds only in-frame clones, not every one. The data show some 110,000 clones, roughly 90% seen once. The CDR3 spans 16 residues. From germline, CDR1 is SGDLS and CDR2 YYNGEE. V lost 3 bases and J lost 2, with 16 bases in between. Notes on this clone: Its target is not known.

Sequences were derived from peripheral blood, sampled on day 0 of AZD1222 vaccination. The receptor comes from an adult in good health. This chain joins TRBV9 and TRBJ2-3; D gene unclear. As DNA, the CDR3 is TGTGCCAGCAGCGCGGCCTCACCCAGCCCCACAGATACGCAGTATTTT. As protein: CASSAASPSPTDTQYF.